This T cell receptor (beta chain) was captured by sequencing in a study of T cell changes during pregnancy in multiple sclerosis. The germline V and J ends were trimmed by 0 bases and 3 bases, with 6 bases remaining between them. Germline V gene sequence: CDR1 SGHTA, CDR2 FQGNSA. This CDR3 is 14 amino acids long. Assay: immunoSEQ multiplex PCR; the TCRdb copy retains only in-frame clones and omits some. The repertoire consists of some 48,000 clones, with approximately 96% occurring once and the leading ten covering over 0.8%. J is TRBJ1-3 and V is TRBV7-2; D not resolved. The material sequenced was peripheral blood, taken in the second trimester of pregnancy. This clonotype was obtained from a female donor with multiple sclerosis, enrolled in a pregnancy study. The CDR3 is CASSLATVGNTIYF. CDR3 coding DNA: TGTGCCAGCAGCTTAGCAACGGTTGGAAACACCATATATTTT.